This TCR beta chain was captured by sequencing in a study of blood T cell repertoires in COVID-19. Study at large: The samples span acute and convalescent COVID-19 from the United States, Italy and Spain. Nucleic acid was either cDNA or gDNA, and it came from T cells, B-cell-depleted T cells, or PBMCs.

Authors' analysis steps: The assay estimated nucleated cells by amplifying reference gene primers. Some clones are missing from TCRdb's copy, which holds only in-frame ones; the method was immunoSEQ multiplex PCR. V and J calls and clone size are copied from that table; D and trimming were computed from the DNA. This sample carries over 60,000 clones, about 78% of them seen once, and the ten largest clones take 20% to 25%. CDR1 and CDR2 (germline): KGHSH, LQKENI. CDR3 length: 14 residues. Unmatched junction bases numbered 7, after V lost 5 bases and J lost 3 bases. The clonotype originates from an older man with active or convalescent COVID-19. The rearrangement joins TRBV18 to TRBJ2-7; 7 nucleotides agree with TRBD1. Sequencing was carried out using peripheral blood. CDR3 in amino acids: CASSEGQLGYEQYF. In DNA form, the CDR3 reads TGTGCCAGCTCAGAGGGACAGCTTGGCTACGAGCAGTACTTC.